This T cell receptor (beta chain) was found in a study of blood T cell repertoires in COVID-19. The CDR3 has 14 amino acids. V was pared by 4 bases and J by 8 bases, with 17 bases between. Germline values: CDR1 LGHNA, CDR2 YNFKEQ. In the original processing: Counts of nucleated cells, estimated from reference gene primer amplification, were obtained. TCRdb keeps only in-frame clones here, not all; method: immunoSEQ multiplex PCR. The V and J calls and clone size were taken over from that table, and D and trimming were inferred from the DNA. The sample lists 200,000 to 250,000 clones, about 91% occurring once.

The chain is built from TRBV4-2 and TRBJ1-2; perhaps TRBD1 as D (5 bases). This TCR was sampled from a man younger than 40 with acute or convalescent COVID-19. Sequenced sample: peripheral blood. Written as DNA, the CDR3 is TGTGCCAGCAGCCCACGGACCGCCGCAGGGGGCTACACCTTC. This encodes CASSPRTAAGGYTF.